This T cell receptor (beta chain) is drawn from a study of shared clonotypes between healthy human individuals. Profiled with immunoSEQ multiplex PCR; TCRdb holds only in-frame clones, not every one. Altogether approximately 2.5 million clones are present, 93% being singletons, with the ten largest covering approximately 0.37%. Findings and caveats of the study: Sampling used blood alone; tissue repertoires probably differ.

A remark on this clone: Its antigen is unidentified.

Trimming cost V 0 bases and J 3 bases, with 12 bases left between them. From germline, CDR1 is SGHRS and CDR2 YFSETQ. The CDR3 is 15 amino acids. The sample consisted of naive CD4+ T cells from PBMCs. Indicated subset: CD45RA+ positively selected. This clonotype was sampled from a man between 18 and 35 years old in good health. Some clones in this sample may be carry-over from other donors' samples. The gene calls are TRBV5-1 and TRBJ2-5, with D tentatively TRBD2 (7 bases). The CDR3 spells CASSLEGRGEETQYF. The CDR3 DNA is TGCGCCAGCAGCTTGGAAGGGAGGGGGGAAGAGACCCAGTACTTC.